This T cell receptor beta chain came from a study of blood T cells in healthy people across ages. Trimming removed 3 bases from V and 0 bases from J, with 8 bases in between. Looked up from germline, CDR1 is MNHEY and CDR2 is SVGAGI. This CDR3 contains 15 residues. A second PCR of about 6 to 12 cycles used a sample-barcoded 5' primer and a J-beta primer mix. TCRdb used MiXCR to reprocess the 5' RACE reads, holding one entry per CDR3 protein. The sample yields roughly 900,000 distinct CDR3 sequences, roughly 50% seen once. The chain recombines TRBV6-5 with TRBJ1-4; TRBD1 is a possible D gene (5 bases). Sequenced sample: blood. The clonotype was recovered from a man between 25 and 39 years old in good health. The CDR3 DNA is TGTGCCAGCAGTTATGGGGGGGCAACTAATGAAAAACTGTTTTTT. It is translated as CASSYGGATNEKLFF.